What follows are 11 T cell receptor beta chains derived from one specimen sequenced in a study of T cell clonality in common variable immunodeficiency. General observations from the study: In common variable immunodeficiency, TCR beta chains reportedly carried fewer deletions and N-nucleotide insertions.

No cognate antigen is known for these TCRs. Here immunoSEQ multiplex PCR was the method, and the copy in TCRdb shows in-frame clones only, minus some. There are about 35,000 clones in the sample, none observed a single time. The specimen was peripheral blood mononuclear cells. The receptors stem from a human donor with common variable immunodeficiency.

Of note for this clone: The read falls 3 residues short of the CDR3 end, and the missing part is taken from the germline J gene. The V call is TRBV7-8, the J call TRBJ1-2; TRBD1 is a possible D gene (5 bases). V dropped 5 bases and J dropped 4 bases, with 20 bases sitting between them. In germline, CDR1 is SGHVS, CDR2 FQNEAQ. This CDR3 spans 16 amino acids. This CDR3 is CASSPGILERVYGYTF. Incomplete CDR3 DNA: TGTGCCAGCAGCCCAGGGATCTTGGAAAGGGTCTATGGC.

This clone was found a few times. CDR3: CASSSDLRVEQFF. The sequenced part of the CDR3 DNA is TGTGCCAGCAGCTCCGACCTTCGGGTTGAG. V is TRBV7-9 and J is TRBJ2-1; no reliable D call. The CDR3 end is not reached by the read, which stops 3 residues before it; the germline J gene fills it in. V was trimmed by 4 bases and J by 9 bases, leaving 13 bases between them. The CDR3 contains 13 residues. Germline values: CDR1 SEHNR, CDR2 FQNEAQ (reference sequence).

This clone was seen a few times. The read ends 3 residues shy of where the CDR3 ends; the end is completed using the germline J gene. V and J are TRBV19 and TRBJ2-7; the D gene is possibly TRBD2 (5 bases). Germline CDR1 is LNHDA and CDR2 is SQIVND (reference sequence). The CDR3 runs 16 residues. Trimming stripped 5 bases from V and 2 bases from J, with 19 bases between. The CDR3 region is CASSPSSGLQPYEQYF. The covered CDR3 bases are TGTGCCAGTAGTCCATCAAGCGGTTTACAACCCTACGAG. Full variable domain (remainder filled in from reference TRBV19 and TRBJ2-7): DGGITQSPKYLFRKEGQNVTLSCEQNLNHDAMYWYRQDPGQGLRLIYYSQIVNDFQKGDIAEGYSVSREKKESFPLTVTSAQKNPTAFYLCASSPSSGLQPYEQYFGPGTRLTVT.

This clone has a count of ten or more. Sequencing ends 3 residues short of the CDR3 end; the germline J gene provides the rest. This rearrangement joins TRBV5-4 to TRBJ2-5; 10 nucleotides agree with TRBD1. CDR1 is SGHNT, CDR2 YYREEE, per germline (reference sequence). This CDR3 is built from 16 residues. V lost 4 bases and J lost 2; bases outside the gene matches: 8. CDR3 in amino acids: CASSAGTGASQETQYF. The sequenced CDR3 bases are TGTGCCAGCAGCGCTGGGACAGGGGCGTCTCAAGAGACC. The variable domain in full, completed from reference TRBV5-4 and TRBJ2-5, reads ETGVTQSPTHLIKTRGQQVTLRCSSQSGHNTVSWYQQALGQGPQFIFQYYREEENGRGNFPPRFSGLQFPNYSSELNVNALELDDSALYLCASSAGTGASQETQYFGPGTRLLVL.

This clone was seen at least ten times. The CDR3 end falls 3 residues outside the read, so it is completed with the germline J gene. This chain uses TRBV29-1 with TRBJ1-1; 9 positions agree with TRBD1. This CDR3 comprises 12 residues. V trimming: 6 bases; J trimming: 5 bases; junction bases outside the gene matches: 4. The germline gives CDR1 SQVTM, CDR2 ANQGSEA. CDR3 DNA (partial): TGCAGCGTGGATGGACAGGGGACTGAA. Its protein product is CSVDGQGTE. The complete CDR3 reads CSVDGQGTEAFF.

At least ten counts were recorded for this clone. The junction differs from germline at one of its ends, possibly a read error. The read terminates 3 residues ahead of where the CDR3 ends, so the germline J gene completes it. The rearrangement links TRBV4-2 to TRBJ2-7; 7 bases line up with TRBD2. The CDR3 sequence is 14 residues long. The germline CDR1 and CDR2 sequences are LGHNA and YNFKEQ. CDR3 DNA (partial): TGCGCCAGCAGCCAAGGAGCGGGGCCGTACGAG. Translated, it gives CASSQGAGPYE. The whole CDR3 sequence reads CASSQGAGPYEQYF.

On this clone: The observed sequence ends 3 residues before the CDR3 terminus, with the missing tail filled in from the germline J gene. The V and J genes are TRBV6-7 and TRBJ2-7, with D unclear. TRBV6-7 is labeled an ORF, and its function is uncertain. Trimming took off 8 bases at V and 1 base at J, with 9 bases between the two ends. This CDR3 comprises 12 residues. CDR3 DNA (partial): TGTGCCAGCGCCAGGAGATCCTACGAG. The encoded protein is CASARRSYE. The whole CDR3 is CASARRSYEQYF.

This clone was recorded a few times. The DNA read from the CDR3 is TGTGCCAGCAGCTGGACAGGGGCGACCTACGAG. This translates into CASSWTGATYE. Given in full, the CDR3 is CASSWTGATYEQYF. V gene TRBV5-4 combines with J gene TRBJ2-7; 9 bases agree with TRBD1. The DNA ends 3 residues before the CDR3 does, and the rest of the CDR3 is filled in from the germline J gene. The ends lost 3 bases at V and 2 bases at J; junction bases unmatched: 3. Germline loops: CDR1 SGHNT, CDR2 YYREEE (reference sequence). CDR3 size: 14 residues.

In its sample, this clone was seen a few times. Read sequence stops 3 residues before the CDR3 end, and the germline J gene provides the missing end. The J gene is TRBJ1-5, the V gene TRBV7-9; no clear D. The CDR3 sequence is 15 residues long. V was pared by 5 bases and J by 1 base, with 12 bases between. Germline lookup yields CDR1 SEHNR and CDR2 FQNEAQ (reference sequence). The part of the CDR3 DNA that was read is TGTGCCAGCAGCCTCTTCCCCTTAAGCAATCAGCCC. Translation gives CASSLFPLSNQP. In full, the CDR3 is CASSLFPLSNQPQHF. The whole variable domain, filled in from reference TRBV7-9 and TRBJ1-5, reads DTGVSQNPRHKITKRGQNVTFRCDPISEHNRLYWYRQTLGQGPEFLTYFQNEAQLEKSRLLSDRFSAERPKGSFSTLEIQRTEQGDSAMYLCASSLFPLSNQPQHFGDGTRLSIL.

This clone was found a few times. The read comes to an end 3 residues before the CDR3 does, leaving the germline J gene to fill in the end. The chain combines TRBV19 with TRBJ2-1, with 9 nucleotides matching TRBD2. V gave up 2 bases and J gave up 1 base; unmatched junction bases: 3. Germline V gene data show CDR1 as LNHDA and CDR2 as SQIVND (reference sequence). CDR3 length equals 16 residues. CDR3 DNA, as far as it was read: TGTGCCAGTAGTATAACCGCGGGAGGGTCCTACAATGAG. Translating gives CASSITAGGSYNE. The complete CDR3 reads CASSITAGGSYNEQFF. Variable domain in full (rest from reference TRBV19 and TRBJ2-1): DGGITQSPKYLFRKEGQNVTLSCEQNLNHDAMYWYRQDPGQGLRLIYYSQIVNDFQKGDIAEGYSVSREKKESFPLTVTSAQKNPTAFYLCASSITAGGSYNEQFFGPGTRLTVL.

Comment on this clone: The read gets to within 3 residues of the CDR3 end, and the germline J gene fills in the rest. The rearrangement joins TRBV7-2 to TRBJ2-7; a possible D gene is TRBD2 (6 bases). V was trimmed by 5 bases and J by 3 bases, leaving 14 bases between them. The length of the CDR3 is 14 residues. The germline CDR1 and CDR2 sequences are SGHTA and FQGNSA. The DNA read from the CDR3 is TGTGCCAGCAGCCCGGGACTGGGACTCTACGAG. Its translation: CASSPGLGLYE. The full CDR3 protein reads CASSPGLGLYEQYF.